These 31 T cell receptor beta chains were sequenced from one sample in a study of control samples from healthy donors and cancer patients. Here immunoSEQ multiplex PCR was the method, and the copy in TCRdb shows in-frame clones only, minus some. The sample shows approximately 150,000 clones, less than 95% of them seen only once. Source material: blood. The receptors come from a man aged 18 to 29 in good health.

This clone was recorded once. Here the CDR3 DNA reads TGTGCCAGCAGCCCGGGGGGCCATAACTATGGCTACACCTTC. Amino acid sequence: CASSPGGHNYGYTF. The chain is built from TRBV7-8 and TRBJ1-2; weak D call: TRBD1 (6 bases). The CDR3 totals 14 residues. CDR1 and CDR2 (germline): SGHVS, FQNEAQ. The ends were cut back, 5 bases at V and 1 base at J, with 11 bases in the middle.

The rearrangement links TRBV5-6 to TRBJ1-1, with 9 bases matching TRBD1. CDR3 length: 14 amino acids. In germline, CDR1 is SGHDT, CDR2 YYEEEE. V shed 3 bases, J shed 3 bases, and the junction held 3 bases outside the gene matches. The CDR3 is CASSWTGADTEAFF. CDR3 coding DNA: TGTGCCAGCAGCTGGACAGGGGCCGACACTGAAGCTTTCTTT.

The V call is TRBV7-2, the J call TRBJ2-7; D tentatively reads TRBD1 or TRBD2 (5 bases each). From germline, CDR1 is SGHTA and CDR2 FQGNSA. Trimming removed 1 base at V and 6 bases at J, with 16 bases between. This CDR3 spans 15 amino acids. The CDR3 DNA reads TGTGCCAGCAGCTTAGGCTGGCAGGGCAGCGGCGAGCAGTACTTC. Encoded protein: CASSLGWQGSGEQYF.

On this clone: The same CDR3 arises from other DNA sequences in this sample as well. V is TRBV29-1 and J is TRBJ1-2; no firm D call. V was pared by 4 bases and J by 5 bases, with 8 bases between. CDR3 size: 11 residues. The germline CDR1 and CDR2 sequences are SQVTM and ANQGSEA. This chain's CDR3 is CSVGESYGYTF. CDR3 nucleotide sequence: TGCAGCGTTGGGGAGTCATATGGCTACACCTTC.

This clone appeared once. The V call is TRBV7-3, the J call TRBJ2-1, with unresolved D. V was pared by 1 base and J by 6 bases, with 13 bases between. The CDR3 covers 15 residues. Germline values: CDR1 SGHTA, CDR2 FQGTGA. The DNA for the CDR3 is TGTGCCAGCAGCTTAATTGGGGATTTAACCAATGAGCAGTTCTTC. As protein: CASSLIGDLTNEQFF.

The chain has TRBV3-1 (or the pseudogene TRBV3-2) and TRBJ2-1; D remains ambiguous. V dropped 4 bases and J dropped 0 bases, with 13 bases sitting between them. The CDR3 covers 16 residues. CDR1 LGHDT and CDR2 YNNKEL come from the germline V gene (reference sequence). Here the CDR3 DNA reads TGTGCCAGCAGCCCACCTTACCCTAGCTCCTACAATGAGCAGTTCTTC. Translation gives CASSPPYPSSYNEQFF.

V usage is TRBV11-2 and J usage is TRBJ1-3; D unresolved. This CDR3 is 15 amino acids long. CDR1 SGHAT and CDR2 FQNNGV come from the germline V gene. The germline V and J ends were trimmed by 0 bases and 5 bases, with 11 bases remaining between them. CDR3 loop: CASSLDWQERNTIYF. The CDR3 DNA is TGTGCCAGCAGCTTAGATTGGCAGGAACGAAACACCATATATTTT.

V is TRBV12-3 or TRBV12-4 and J is TRBJ2-7; D gene unclear. The V and J ends lost 2 bases and 4 bases respectively, with 6 bases between them. The CDR3 has 12 residues. CDR3 nucleotides: TGTGCCAGCAGTTTAAGCCTGTACGAGCAGTACTTC. It is translated as CASSLSLYEQYF.

CDR3 coding DNA: TGTGCCAGCAGCCCCCCGAGGGTAGCGGTGACCCCGGAGACCCAGTACTTC. Translation: CASSPPRVAVTPETQYF. The chain uses TRBV3-1 (or the pseudogene TRBV3-2) and TRBJ2-5, with D possibly being TRBD2 (6 bases). V lost 4 bases to trimming and J lost 5 bases, with 23 bases between them. This CDR3 has 17 residues. CDR1 is LGHDT and CDR2 is YNNKEL in the germline V gene (reference sequence).

The V and J genes are TRBV7-2 and TRBJ2-2; no clear D gene. CDR3 length: 13 residues. V was pared by 5 bases and J by 0 bases, with 4 bases between. Germline CDR1 and CDR2: SGHTA and FQGNSA. In DNA, the CDR3 is TGTGCCAGCAGCCTCTCGAACACCGGGGAGCTGTTTTTT. Amino acids: CASSLSNTGELFF.

V and J are TRBV6-6 and TRBJ2-5; maybe TRBD1 (6 bases). Germline V lookup: CDR1 MNHNY, CDR2 SVGAGI (reference sequence). The length of the CDR3 is 13 residues. Trimming shortened V by 2 bases and J by 4 bases, and 8 bases separated the two germline ends. In DNA form, the CDR3 reads TGTGCCAGCAGTTACGGCAGGGGAGAGACCCAGTACTTC. Its protein product is CASSYGRGETQYF.

In this sample, this clone turned up once. The chain couples TRBV27 to TRBJ1-5; possible D gene TRBD1, 5 bases. V lost 0 bases and J 6 bases, leaving 12 bases between the germline ends. CDR1 and CDR2 (germline): MNHEY, SMNVEV (reference sequence). This CDR3 contains 15 residues. This CDR3 is CASSLSSGLGQPQHF. CDR3 bases: TGTGCCAGCAGTTTATCATCAGGGTTGGGTCAGCCCCAGCATTTT.

The V gene is TRBV5-4, the J gene TRBJ2-1; possibly TRBD1 or TRBD2 for D (6 bases each). Trimming stripped 4 bases from V and 7 bases from J, with 18 bases between. Germline loops: CDR1 SGHNT, CDR2 YYREEE (reference sequence). There are 15 residues in the CDR3. CDR3 in DNA: TGTGCCAGCAGCCTGGATGGGGGGCCGGGGAATGAGCAGTTCTTC. Amino acids: CASSLDGGPGNEQFF.

The rearrangement uses TRBV7-9 and TRBJ2-7; tentatively, D is TRBD1 (6 bases). This CDR3 contains 14 residues. Looked up from germline, CDR1 is SEHNR and CDR2 is FQNEAQ (reference sequence). V lost 1 base, J lost 4 bases, and 11 bases lay in between. CDR3 sequence (DNA): TGTGCCAGCAGCTTAGGATCAGGGGCATACGAGCAGTACTTC. Translation: CASSLGSGAYEQYF.

This chain links TRBV2 with TRBJ1-1; D not certain. Trimming pared 2 bases from V and 0 bases from J, leaving 10 bases between. From germline, CDR1 is SNHLY and CDR2 FYNNEI. The CDR3 sequence is 15 residues long. In DNA form, the CDR3 reads TGTGCCAGCAGTGAACAGGCGACTATGAACACTGAAGCTTTCTTT. This codes for CASSEQATMNTEAFF.

V and J are TRBV7-2 and TRBJ1-1; D is possibly TRBD1 (6 bases). Looked up from germline, CDR1 is SGHTA and CDR2 is FQGNSA. The CDR3 has 13 residues. Trimming cost V 6 bases and J 2 bases, with 10 bases left between them. The CDR3 DNA follows: TGTGCCAGCAGTCGACAGGTTAACACTGAAGCTTTCTTT. Translation: CASSRQVNTEAFF.

The rearrangement uses TRBV6-5 and TRBJ2-6, with a weak D call TRBD2 (7 bases). The length of the CDR3 is 15 residues. Germline CDR1 is MNHEY and CDR2 is SVGAGI. DNA of the CDR3: TGTGCAGTAGGCGGGGGCGTGACTGGGGCCAACGTCCTGACTTTC. Its protein product is CAVGGGVTGANVLTF.

The chain links TRBV2 to TRBJ2-3, with 8 nucleotides matching TRBD2. V was pared by 8 bases and J by 0 bases, with 7 bases of the junction left unmatched. Germline CDR1 is SNHLY and CDR2 is FYNNEI. The CDR3 has 15 residues. CDR3 in amino acids: CASGRRGDSTDTQYF. CDR3 nucleotides: TGTGCCAGCGGAAGGCGGGGGGACAGCACAGATACGCAGTATTTT.

The rearrangement links TRBV10-3 to TRBJ1-6, with unresolved D. Trimming removed 7 bases from V and 6 bases from J, with 16 bases in between. Germline CDR1 is ENHRY and CDR2 is SYGVKD. The CDR3 is 15 amino acids. DNA for the CDR3: TGTGCCATCAATGGAGAACCGGACCCTAATTCACCCCTCCACTTT. It specifies CAINGEPDPNSPLHF.

V gene TRBV28 combines with J gene TRBJ2-1; 12 nucleotides match TRBD1. Germline CDR1 MDHEN, CDR2 SYDVKM. With V trimmed by 5 bases and J by 6 bases, 5 bases remained unmatched. This CDR3 region has 15 residues. Here the CDR3 reads CASSAPGQGANEQFF. CDR3 nucleotides: TGTGCCAGCAGTGCACCGGGACAGGGGGCCAATGAGCAGTTCTTC.

Only one count was recorded for this clone. The V gene is TRBV12-5, the J gene TRBJ1-1; D is perhaps TRBD1 (6 bases). CDR1 is LGHNT and CDR2 is FRNRAP in the germline V gene. The CDR3 sequence is 15 residues long. With 0 bases removed from V and 0 bases from J, the gap between germline ends came to 8 bases. CDR3 region: CASGLVGAMNTEAFF. CDR3 nucleotides: TGTGCTAGTGGTTTGGTGGGGGCGATGAACACTGAAGCTTTCTTT.

This sequence joins TRBV3-1 (or the pseudogene TRBV3-2) and TRBJ2-1; the match to TRBD2 covers 11 bases. Germline assignment: CDR1 LGHDT and CDR2 YNNKEL (reference sequence). Trimming at V came to 4 bases and at J to 7 bases, leaving 9 bases not matched to a gene. The CDR3 extends over 16 amino acids. CDR3 region: CASSRNIAGGYNEQFF. Here the CDR3 DNA reads TGTGCCAGCAGCCGGAACATAGCGGGGGGGTATAATGAGCAGTTCTTC.

The rearrangement links TRBV10-3 to TRBJ1-2; D is undetermined. CDR3 length equals 13 residues. V gave up 2 bases and J gave up 8 bases, with 12 bases separating them. Per the germline V gene, CDR1 is ENHRY and CDR2 is SYGVKD. This CDR3 is CAISEDTPRGYTF. The CDR3 nucleotides are TGTGCCATCAGTGAGGATACGCCGAGGGGCTACACCTTC.

V is TRBV7-8 and J is TRBJ2-1; TRBD1 aligns across 10 bases. J lost 8 bases, V lost 6 bases, and 10 bases had no gene match. Germline-derived CDR1 and CDR2 are SGHVS and FQNEAQ. The CDR3 spans 15 residues. This chain's CDR3 is CASRRWTGGIDEQFF. CDR3 DNA sequence: TGTGCCAGCAGGAGGTGGACAGGGGGAATCGATGAGCAGTTCTTC. Full variable domain (outside the CDR3, taken from reference TRBV7-8 and TRBJ2-1): GAGVSQSPRYKVAKRGQDVALRCDPISGHVSLFWYQQALGQGPEFLTYFQNEAQLDKSGLPSDRFFAERPEGSVSTLKIQRTQQEDSAVYLCASRRWTGGIDEQFFGPGTRLTVL.

V gene TRBV7-9 combines with J gene TRBJ2-7, with 8 bases that match TRBD1. This CDR3 is 13 amino acids long. V gave up 7 bases and J gave up 5 bases; unmatched junction bases: 7. CDR1 is SEHNR and CDR2 is FQNEAQ in the germline V gene (reference sequence). Written as DNA, the CDR3 is TGTGCCAGCAACAGGGGGGCCTTGGACGAGCAGTACTTC. Translation: CASNRGALDEQYF.

The CDR3 reads CASSLGTGANTEAFF. The CDR3 DNA is TGTGCCAGCTCACTTGGGACTGGGGCAAACACTGAAGCTTTCTTT. The J gene is TRBJ1-1, the V gene TRBV18; TRBD1 might be the D (5 bases). The V and J ends lost 4 bases and 2 bases respectively, with 14 bases between them. The CDR3 spans 15 residues. CDR1 KGHSH and CDR2 LQKENI come from the germline V gene. The whole variable domain, filled in from reference TRBV18 and TRBJ1-1, reads NAGVMQNPRHLVRRRGQEARLRCSPMKGHSHVYWYRQLPEEGLKFMVYLQKENIIDESGMPKERFSAEFPKEGPSILRIQQVVRGDSAAYFCASSLGTGANTEAFFGQGTRLTVV.

This chain connects TRBV12-3 or TRBV12-4 to TRBJ1-2; the D is unclear. The CDR3 runs to 13 residues. V was shortened by 1 base and J by 2 bases, with 5 bases between the two germline ends. CDR3 DNA: TGTGCCAGCAGTTTAGGCGGAAACTATGGCTACACCTTC. Its protein product is CASSLGGNYGYTF.

The chain carries TRBV6-5 and TRBJ1-2, with 9 positions matching TRBD1. The J segment lost 4 bases and the V segment lost 9 bases, leaving 12 bases of the junction unmatched. There are 15 residues in the CDR3. The germline CDR1 and CDR2 sequences are MNHEY and SVGAGI. The CDR3, as DNA: TGTGCCAGTGCGTCGGTACAGGGGGCGTCCTATGGCTACACCTTC. Its translation: CASASVQGASYGYTF.

The chain uses TRBV3-1 (or the pseudogene TRBV3-2) and TRBJ1-2, with D possibly being TRBD1 (6 bases). Germline V CDR1 and CDR2: LGHDT, YNNKEL (reference sequence). The CDR3 consists of 16 residues. With 4 bases removed from V and 0 bases from J, the gap between germline ends came to 15 bases. This chain's CDR3 is CASSREGVLANYGYTF. CDR3 sequence (DNA): TGTGCCAGCAGCCGAGAGGGGGTACTAGCTAACTATGGCTACACCTTC.

V and J are TRBV9 and TRBJ2-2; D is uncertain. Germline CDR1 is SGDLS and CDR2 is YYNGEE. Trimming removed 3 bases at V and 3 bases at J, with 3 bases between. The CDR3 sequence is 12 residues long. For the CDR3, the DNA is TGTGCCAGCAGCGGATACACCGGGGAGCTGTTTTTT. Amino acid sequence: CASSGYTGELFF.

V usage is TRBV30 and J usage is TRBJ1-5; TRBD1 matches at 10 bases. V was clipped by 6 bases and J by 6 bases; unmatched bases: 11. The CDR3 length is 15 residues. CDR1 is GTSNPN and CDR2 is SVGIG in the germline V gene (reference sequence). CDR3 amino acids: CACHPGQGYSQPQHF. The CDR3 coding sequence is TGTGCCTGTCATCCGGGACAGGGGTATAGTCAGCCCCAGCATTTT.